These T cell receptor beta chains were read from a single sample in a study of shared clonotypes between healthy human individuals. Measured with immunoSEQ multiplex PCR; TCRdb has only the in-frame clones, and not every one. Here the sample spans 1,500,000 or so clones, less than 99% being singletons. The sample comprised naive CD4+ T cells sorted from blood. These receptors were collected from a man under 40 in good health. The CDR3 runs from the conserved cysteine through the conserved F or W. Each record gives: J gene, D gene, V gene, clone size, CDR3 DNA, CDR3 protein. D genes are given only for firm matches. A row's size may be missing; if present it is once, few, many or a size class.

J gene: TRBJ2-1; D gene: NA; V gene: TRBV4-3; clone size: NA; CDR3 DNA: TGCGCCAGCAGCCAAGATCTCGGGAGCATATACAATGAGCAGTTCTTC; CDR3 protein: CASSQDLGSIYNEQFF
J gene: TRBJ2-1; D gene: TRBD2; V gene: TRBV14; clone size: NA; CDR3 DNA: TGTGCCAGCAGCAAACTCCTAGCGGGAGTAATCAAAGAGCAGTTCTTC; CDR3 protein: CASSKLLAGVIKEQFF
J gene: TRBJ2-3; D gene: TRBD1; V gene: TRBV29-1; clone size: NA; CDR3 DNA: TGCAGCGTGACCCATGGGCAGGGGGTCACAGATACGCAGTATTTT; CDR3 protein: CSVTHGQGVTDTQYF
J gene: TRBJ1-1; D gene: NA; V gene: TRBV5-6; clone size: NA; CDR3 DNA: TGTGCCAGCAGCACGGGACACCTGAACACTGAAGCTTTCTTT; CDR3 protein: CASSTGHLNTEAFF
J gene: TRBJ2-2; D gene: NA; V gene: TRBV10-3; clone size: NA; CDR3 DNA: TGTGCCATCGGAAAGGAACAGACCGGGGAGCTGTTTTTT; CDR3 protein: CAIGKEQTGELFF
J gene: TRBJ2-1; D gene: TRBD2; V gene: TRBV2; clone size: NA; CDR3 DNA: TGTGCCAGCAACTTAGCGGGAGGGCGATTCAATGAGCAGTTCTTC; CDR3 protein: CASNLAGGRFNEQFF
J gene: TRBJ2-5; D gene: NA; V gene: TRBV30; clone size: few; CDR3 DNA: TGTGCCTGGAGCAGGGGTAACCAAGAGACCCAGTACTTC; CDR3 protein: CAWSRGNQETQYF
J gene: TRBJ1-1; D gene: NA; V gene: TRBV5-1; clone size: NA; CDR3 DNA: TGCGCCAGCAGCTCATCCCGGCACACTGAAGCTTTCTTT; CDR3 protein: CASSSSRHTEAFF
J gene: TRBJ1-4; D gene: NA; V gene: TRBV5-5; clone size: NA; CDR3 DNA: TGTGCCAGCAGCGTAAATGGGATAAGAGGAAAACTGTTTTTT; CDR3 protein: CASSVNGIRGKLFF
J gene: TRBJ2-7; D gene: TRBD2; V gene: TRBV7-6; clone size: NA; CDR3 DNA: TGTGCCAGCAGCCCAGGGACTAGCGGGAGTTACGAGCAGTACTTC; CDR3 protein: CASSPGTSGSYEQYF
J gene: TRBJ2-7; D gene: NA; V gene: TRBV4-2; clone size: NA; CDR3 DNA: TGTGCCAGCAGCCAACCCCTGGACCATCGAGGCTACGAGCAGTACTTC; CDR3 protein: CASSQPLDHRGYEQYF
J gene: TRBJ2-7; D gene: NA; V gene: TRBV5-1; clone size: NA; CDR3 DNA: TGCGCCAGCAGCCGAACACAAGGCTACGAGCAGTACTTC; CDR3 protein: CASSRTQGYEQYF
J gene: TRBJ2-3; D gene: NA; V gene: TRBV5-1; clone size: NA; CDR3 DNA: TGCGCCAGCAGCCTGACAGATACGCAGTATTTT; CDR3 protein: CASSLTDTQYF
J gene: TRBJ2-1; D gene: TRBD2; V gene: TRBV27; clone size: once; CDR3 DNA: TGTGCCAGCAGTTTGATGCTAGGACTAGCGGGAGGGCCGGGTCATGAGCAGTTCTTC; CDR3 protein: CASSLMLGLAGGPGHEQFF
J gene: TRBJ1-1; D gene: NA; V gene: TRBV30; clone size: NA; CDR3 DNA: TGTGCCTGGAGACTGGGAAGTAGTGAAGCTTTCTTT; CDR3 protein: CAWRLGSSEAFF
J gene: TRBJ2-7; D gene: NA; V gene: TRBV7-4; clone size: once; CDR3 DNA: TGTGCCAGCAGCCTATCGGAGGAGGCACCTTCGTGGAACGAGCAGTACTTC; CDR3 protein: CASSLSEEAPSWNEQYF
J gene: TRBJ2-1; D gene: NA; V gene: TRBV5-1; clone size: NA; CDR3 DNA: TGCGCCAGCAGCCCCATTACCAGCTCCTACAATGAGCAGTTCTTC; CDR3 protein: CASSPITSSYNEQFF
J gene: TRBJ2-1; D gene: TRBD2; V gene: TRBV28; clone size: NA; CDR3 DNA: TGTGCCAGCAGCGCTAGCGGGAGGGGCTATGATGAGCAGTTCTTC; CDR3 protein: CASSASGRGYDEQFF
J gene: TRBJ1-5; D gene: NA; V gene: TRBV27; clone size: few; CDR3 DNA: TGTGCCAGCAGTTTATCGCGGATGCAGCCCCAGCATTTT; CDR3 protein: CASSLSRMQPQHF
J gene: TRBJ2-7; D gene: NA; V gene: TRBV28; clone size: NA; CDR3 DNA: TGTGCCAGCAGTCCCCCTTTCGTAGGGTCTACCGAGCAGTACTTC; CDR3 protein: CASSPPFVGSTEQYF
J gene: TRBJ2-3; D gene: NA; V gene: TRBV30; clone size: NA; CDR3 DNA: TGTGGGGCCCGAGGTCTCGCAGATACGCAGTATTTT; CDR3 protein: CGARGLADTQYF
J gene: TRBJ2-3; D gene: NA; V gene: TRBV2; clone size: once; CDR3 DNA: TGTGCCAGCAGTGACCCCCTGTGGTCCACAGATACGCAGTATTTT; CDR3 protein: CASSDPLWSTDTQYF
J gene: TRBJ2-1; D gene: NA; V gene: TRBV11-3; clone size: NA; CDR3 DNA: TGTGCCAGCAGCTTAGGCGGCGTTGAGCAGTTCTTC; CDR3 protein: CASSLGGVEQFF
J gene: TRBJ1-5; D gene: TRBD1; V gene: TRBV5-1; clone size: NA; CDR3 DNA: TGCGCCAGCTCTCTGTTGGGACAGGGAGTCGAGCCCCAGCATTTT; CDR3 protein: CASSLLGQGVEPQHF
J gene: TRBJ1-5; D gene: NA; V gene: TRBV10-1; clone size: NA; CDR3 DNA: TGCGCCAGCAGTGTTGGGGCCGGTCAGCCCCAGCATTTT; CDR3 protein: CASSVGAGQPQHF
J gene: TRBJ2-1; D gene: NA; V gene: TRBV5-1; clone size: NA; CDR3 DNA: TGCGCCAGCAGCTTGGTGGGGAACGGGGCTTACAATGAGCAGTTCTTC; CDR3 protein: CASSLVGNGAYNEQFF
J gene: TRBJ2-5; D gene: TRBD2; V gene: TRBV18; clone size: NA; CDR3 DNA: TGTGCCAGCTCACTCACATCCCAAGGACTAGCGGCAAGAGAGACCCAGTACTTC; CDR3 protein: CASSLTSQGLAARETQYF
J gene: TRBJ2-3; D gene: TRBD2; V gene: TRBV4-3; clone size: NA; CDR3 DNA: TGCGCCAGCAGCCAAGGTTTAATTAGCGGGAGTAAGTCGGATACGCAGTATTTT; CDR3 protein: CASSQGLISGSKSDTQYF
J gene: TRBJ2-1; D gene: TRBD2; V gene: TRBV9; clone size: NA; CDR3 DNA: TGTGCCAGCAGCGTAGCTACCGGGACTAGCGGGAGTTTCAACAATGAGCAGTTCTTC; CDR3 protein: CASSVATGTSGSFNNEQFF
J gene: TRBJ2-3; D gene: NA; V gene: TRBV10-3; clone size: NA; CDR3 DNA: TGTGCCATCAGTGACGCCAGGGGCAGTGCAGATACGCAGTATTTT; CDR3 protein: CAISDARGSADTQYF
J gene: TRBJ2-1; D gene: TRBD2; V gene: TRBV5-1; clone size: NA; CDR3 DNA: TGCGCCAGCAGGCCTACTAGCGGGGGTGGCGGTGAGCAGTTCTTC; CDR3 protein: CASRPTSGGGGEQFF
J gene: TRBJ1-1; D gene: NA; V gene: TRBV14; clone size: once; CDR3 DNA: TGTGCGACCCTCTTTGGGGGAATGAACACTGAAGCTTTCTTT; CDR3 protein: CATLFGGMNTEAFF
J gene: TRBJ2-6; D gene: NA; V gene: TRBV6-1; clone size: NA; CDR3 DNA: TGTGCCAGCAGTTTGCTTGGGGCCAACGTCCTGACTTTC; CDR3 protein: CASSLLGANVLTF
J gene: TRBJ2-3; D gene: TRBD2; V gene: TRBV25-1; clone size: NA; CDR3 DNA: TGTGCCAGCAGTGAAGGGCTAGCGGGAGCCGCAGATACGCAGTATTTT; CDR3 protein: CASSEGLAGAADTQYF
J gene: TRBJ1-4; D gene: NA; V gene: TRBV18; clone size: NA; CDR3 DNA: TGTGCCAGCTCACCATCTGGGACTGCGATAGGAGAACTGTTTTTT; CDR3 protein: CASSPSGTAIGELFF
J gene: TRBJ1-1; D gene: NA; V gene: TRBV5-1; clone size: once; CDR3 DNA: TGCGCCAGCAGCCGGGAGGGTGTAGAAGCTTTCTTT; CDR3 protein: CASSREGVEAFF
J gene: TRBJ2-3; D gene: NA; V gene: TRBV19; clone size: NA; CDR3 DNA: TGTGCCAGTAGTACCCTAGCGTCGAGCACAGATACGCAGTATTTT; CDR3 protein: CASSTLASSTDTQYF
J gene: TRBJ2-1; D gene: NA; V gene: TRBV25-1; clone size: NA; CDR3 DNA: TGTGCCAGCAGTGAAAGTTTCGGACGCTCCTACAATGAGCAGTTCTTC; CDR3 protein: CASSESFGRSYNEQFF
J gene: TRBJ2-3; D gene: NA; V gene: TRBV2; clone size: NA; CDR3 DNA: TGTGCCAGCACCGCAGTAGGGTCCACAGATACGCAGTATTTT; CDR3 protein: CASTAVGSTDTQYF
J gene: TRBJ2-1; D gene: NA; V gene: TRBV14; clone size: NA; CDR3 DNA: TGTGCCAGCAGCCTCTTTAGCGGAGGAACCGACAATGAGCAGTTCTTC; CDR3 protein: CASSLFSGGTDNEQFF